A single sample gave rise to the 13 T cell receptor beta chains below, sequenced in a study of blood T cell repertoires in COVID-19 (dated by TCRdb to 2020 to 2021). Receptor amplification or capture employed the immunoSEQ multiplex PCR assay. The table was pulled from immuneACCESS by TCRdb, which kept in-frame rearrangements only. Such tables lose some clones; where checked, under half of the loss comes from unresolved V genes, and the rest has no known cause. In all, the sample holds 97,000 or so clones, and around 81% of those were seen once. The ten largest clones take up about 4.3% of the sample. The sample consisted of peripheral blood. Every receptor here comes from a man aged 60 to 69 with acute or convalescent COVID-19.

The gene calls are TRBV2 and TRBJ1-5; the match to TRBD1 covers 8 bases. The germline gives CDR1 SNHLY, CDR2 FYNNEI. The CDR3 is made up of 15 amino acids. The trim removed 5 bases at V and 0 bases at J, leaving 3 bases unmatched. CDR3 region: CASSRDRNSNQPQHF. As DNA, the CDR3 is TGTGCCAGCAGTAGGGACAGGAATAGCAATCAGCCCCAGCATTTT.

This clone was observed a single time. This sequence joins TRBV7-2 and TRBJ1-6, with TRBD1 matching 7 bases. Trimming cost V 5 bases and J 3 bases; bases outside gene matches: 4. CDR3 length equals 15 residues. The germline V gene encodes CDR1 SGHTA and CDR2 FQGNSA. The CDR3 loop reads CASSRRDSYNSPLHF. The CDR3 DNA reads as TGTGCCAGCAGCCGGCGGGACAGCTATAATTCACCCCTCCACTTT. The full variable domain, its missing parts supplied by reference TRBV7-2 and TRBJ1-6, is GAGVSQSPSNKVTEKGKDVELRCDPISGHTALYWYRQSLGQGLEFLIYFQGNSAPDKSGLPSDRFSAERTGGSVSTLTIQRTQQEDSAVYLCASSRRDSYNSPLHFGNGTRLTVT.

The V and J genes are TRBV10-3 and TRBJ1-1; no definite D call. Per the germline V gene, CDR1 is ENHRY and CDR2 is SYGVKD. V was clipped by 3 bases and J by 0 bases, with 23 bases between them. This CDR3 comprises 19 residues. The CDR3: CAISDPRSGRILMNTEAFF. CDR3 nucleotides: TGTGCCATCAGTGACCCCAGAAGCGGACGGATATTAATGAACACTGAAGCTTTCTTT.

V gene TRBV7-6 combines with J gene TRBJ1-1; D unresolved. Trimming cost V 2 bases and J 7 bases, with 5 bases left between them. Looked up from germline, CDR1 is SGHVS and CDR2 is FNYEAQ. CDR3 length equals 11 residues. The CDR3 reads CASSLLLEAFF. CDR3 coding DNA: TGTGCCAGCAGCTTACTCCTTGAAGCTTTCTTT.

Here the CDR3 reads CASSLSRVGNIQYF. The CDR3 DNA follows: TGTGCCAGCAGCCTGTCCCGGGTAGGAAACATTCAGTACTTC. The chain uses TRBV9 and TRBJ2-4, with unresolved D. Germline V gives CDR1 SGDLS, CDR2 YYNGEE. The CDR3 runs to 14 residues. V lost 4 bases and J 6 bases, leaving 14 bases between the germline ends.

This chain connects TRBV6-5 to TRBJ1-4; weak D call: TRBD1 (6 bases). Trimming took 6 bases from V and 8 from J, leaving 16 bases between them. The CDR3 runs 14 residues. Germline V gene lookup returns CDR1 MNHEY and CDR2 SVGAGI. The CDR3 nucleotides are TGTGCCAGCAGAAGGGGGGGGGCTGGGGAAAAACTGTTTTTT. It encodes CASRRGGAGEKLFF.

V gene TRBV5-6 combines with J gene TRBJ1-2, with a weak D call TRBD1 (6 bases). Germline V gives CDR1 SGHDT, CDR2 YYEEEE. V was cut by 4 bases and J by 3 bases, with 16 bases left in between. The CDR3 totals 15 residues. The DNA of the CDR3 is TGTGCCAGCAGCCACAGGGTTTGGGGCGACTATGGCTACACCTTC. The encoded protein is CASSHRVWGDYGYTF.

The chain employs TRBV6-4 and TRBJ2-1, with TRBD2 matching over 9 bases. The CDR3 has 16 amino acids. Per the germline V gene, CDR1 is MRHNA and CDR2 is SNTAGT. V shed 3 bases and J 11 bases; nucleotides not matched to a gene: 14. In DNA form, the CDR3 reads TGTGCCAGCAGTGATCATCTGAATAGCGGGAGAGGTCAGCAGTTCTTC. Protein product: CASSDHLNSGRGQQFF.

This clone is classed as medium-sized (0.01 to 0.1%). CDR3 loop: CASSPDRRSGNTIYF. CDR3 in DNA: TGTGCCAGCAGCCCAGACAGGCGCTCTGGAAACACCATATATTTT. This sequence joins TRBV13 and TRBJ1-3, with D possibly matching TRBD1 (6 bases). The CDR3 is 15 amino acids. Germline lookup yields CDR1 PRHDT and CDR2 FYEKMQ (reference sequence). V was trimmed by 5 bases and J by 0 bases, leaving 11 bases between them.

This chain connects TRBV5-1 to TRBJ2-1; no clear D gene. Trimming removed 3 bases from V and 5 bases from J, with 6 bases in between. The CDR3 is 12 residues long. Per germline, CDR1 SGHRS and CDR2 YFSETQ. The CDR3 nucleotides are TGCGCCAGCAGCTATCAAAACAATGAGCAGTTCTTC. Protein: CASSYQNNEQFF.

The chain couples TRBV5-1 to TRBJ2-5, with D possibly being TRBD1 (6 bases). Per the germline V gene, CDR1 is SGHRS and CDR2 is YFSETQ. V shed 4 bases and J shed 4 bases, with 11 bases lying between them. The CDR3 runs to 13 residues. CDR3 loop: CASSLQGGETQYF. CDR3 bases: TGCGCCAGCAGCCTACAGGGCGGAGAGACCCAGTACTTC.

V and J are TRBV7-2 and TRBJ1-5; D is perhaps TRBD1 (5 bases). This CDR3 region has 14 residues. Germline V gives CDR1 SGHTA, CDR2 FQGNSA. V lost 5 bases, J lost 4 bases, and 12 bases lay in between. Here the CDR3 reads CASSPGGGNQPQHF. CDR3 in DNA: TGTGCCAGCAGCCCCGGGGGAGGGAATCAGCCCCAGCATTTT.

The chain's CDR3 is CASSLEGQTNQPQHF. DNA of the CDR3: TGCGCCAGCAGCTTGGAAGGACAGACAAATCAGCCCCAGCATTTT. This chain uses TRBV5-1 with TRBJ1-5; D is perhaps TRBD1 (6 bases). The germline gives CDR1 SGHRS, CDR2 YFSETQ. The CDR3 extends over 15 amino acids. The V end was cut by 0 bases, the J end by 4 bases, with 11 bases between.